These 27 T cell receptor beta chains were sequenced from one sample in a study of response to subunit inactivated influenza vaccine. TCRdb reprocessed the RT-PCR reads via MiXCR and lists one record per CDR3 protein. The sample records more than 700,000 distinct CDR3 sequences, 21% being singletons. This specimen was PBMCs from blood, taken about 5 days after vaccination. These receptors all come from a man aged 50 or older who received an inactivated influenza vaccine.

This clonotype has a count of ten or more. J is TRBJ2-3 and V is TRBV20-1; 7 bases line up with TRBD2. This CDR3 has 14 residues. V trimming: 2 bases; J trimming: 4 bases; junction bases outside the gene matches: 6. From germline, CDR1 is DFQATT and CDR2 SNEGSKA (reference sequence). This chain's CDR3 is CSARRAGASDTQYF. DNA for the CDR3: TGCAGTGCTAGACGGGCGGGAGCATCAGATACGCAGTATTTT.

The gene calls are TRBV20-1 and TRBJ2-3; TRBD1 aligns across 9 bases. CDR1 is DFQATT, CDR2 SNEGSKA, per germline (reference sequence). This CDR3 is built from 16 residues. V shed 1 base and J 5 bases; nucleotides not matched to a gene: 10. The CDR3 is CSARVGQGRGVDTQYF. Here the CDR3 DNA reads TGCAGTGCTAGAGTCGGACAGGGGAGAGGTGTAGATACGCAGTATTTT.

This clonotype appeared a few times. The chain links TRBV10-3 to TRBJ1-1, with 7 nucleotides matching TRBD1. The CDR3 is 15 amino acids. J gave up 1 base and V 3 bases, and 5 bases lay outside the gene matches. Looked up from germline, CDR1 is ENHRY and CDR2 is SYGVKD. The CDR3 region has the DNA TGTGCCATCAGTGACGCCAGGGGGGGGAACACTGAAGCTTTCTTT. It translates to CAISDARGGNTEAFF.

Only a few counts were recorded for this clonotype. This chain uses TRBV28 with TRBJ2-1; the D is unclear. The V end was cut by 7 bases, the J end by 0 bases, with 19 bases between. The CDR3 is 17 amino acids. The V gene's germline CDR1 is MDHEN and CDR2 SYDVKM. The CDR3 DNA follows: TGTGCCAGCACCGAGGCCGGGTGGGATGCCTCCTACAATGAGCAGTTCTTC. The encoded protein is CASTEAGWDASYNEQFF.

In this sample, this clonotype turned up a few times. V usage is TRBV20-1 and J usage is TRBJ2-1; D gene uncertain. CDR1 is DFQATT and CDR2 is SNEGSKA in the germline V gene (reference sequence). The V end lost 6 bases, the J end lost 7 bases, and 7 bases lay between the germline ends. CDR3 length: 10 amino acids. As DNA, the CDR3 is TGCAGTGCCGTTCGAAATGAGCAGTTCTTC. It yields the protein CSAVRNEQFF.

This chain links TRBV6-5 with TRBJ1-5; tentatively, D is TRBD1 (6 bases). The ends were cut back, 0 bases at V and 5 bases at J, with 11 bases in the middle. Germline V gene data show CDR1 as MNHEY and CDR2 as SVGAGI. The CDR3 has 15 amino acids. The CDR3 loop reads CASSYSSRGDQPQHF. DNA of the CDR3: TGTGCCAGCAGTTACTCGAGCAGGGGCGATCAGCCCCAGCATTTT.

This clonotype was observed a handful of times. The rearrangement uses TRBV29-1 and TRBJ2-5, with TRBD2 identical over 7 bases. The germline V gene has CDR1 SQVTM and CDR2 ANQGSEA. This CDR3 region has 15 residues. Unmatched junction bases numbered 7, after V lost 1 base and J lost 2 bases. The chain's CDR3 is CSVEGGSLIQETQYF. CDR3 DNA sequence: TGCAGCGTTGAAGGCGGGAGTCTCATACAAGAGACCCAGTACTTC.

The table lists this clonotype with a count of one. Written as DNA, the CDR3 is TGTGCCAGCAGCCCCGCCCTCGGAGAGCAGTACTTC. Translating gives CASSPALGEQYF. The V and J genes are TRBV7-9 and TRBJ2-7; D unresolved. Germline assignment: CDR1 SEHNR and CDR2 FQNEAQ (reference sequence). V gave up 5 bases and J gave up 7 bases, with 12 bases separating them. The CDR3 is made up of 12 amino acids.

This sequence joins TRBV4-3 and TRBJ1-6; possibly TRBD1 for D (6 bases). Germline CDR1 reads LGHNA; CDR2 reads YSLEER. V was pared by 0 bases and J by 10 bases, with 16 bases between. The CDR3 is made up of 16 amino acids. CDR3 sequence (DNA): TGCGCCAGCAGCCAAGAGGCAGGGGTCACCGGCTCACCCCTCCACTTT. Residues: CASSQEAGVTGSPLHF.

The table lists this clonotype with a few counts. The V and J genes are TRBV4-2 and TRBJ2-1, with unresolved D. Trimming took 0 bases from V and 9 from J, leaving 15 bases between them. This CDR3 is 15 amino acids long. Looked up from germline, CDR1 is LGHNA and CDR2 is YNFKEQ. The DNA for the CDR3 is TGTGCCAGCAGCCAAGATCTGGTGAGCGACGTTGAGCAGTTCTTC. Translation gives CASSQDLVSDVEQFF.

The chain employs TRBV6-1 and TRBJ2-3; TRBD1 agrees at 7 bases. The CDR3 has 14 amino acids. In germline, CDR1 is MNHNS, CDR2 SASEGT. The ends lost 5 bases at V and 2 bases at J; junction bases unmatched: 4. The CDR3 is CASSPTGFTDTQYF. The CDR3 DNA reads as TGTGCCAGCAGTCCGACAGGGTTCACAGATACGCAGTATTTT.

This clonotype was detected only a few times. The gene calls are TRBV7-8 and TRBJ2-3; 8 bases map to TRBD2. J lost 0 bases, V lost 2 bases, and 4 bases had no gene match. The CDR3 sequence is 16 residues long. Germline assignment: CDR1 SGHVS and CDR2 FQNEAQ. The CDR3 bases are TGTGCCAGCAGCTTACAGTCGGGGGGGAGCACAGATACGCAGTATTTT. Its protein product is CASSLQSGGSTDTQYF.

This clonotype was counted between two and nine times. The rearrangement uses TRBV28 and TRBJ2-5, with D tentatively TRBD2 (6 bases). Germline V CDR1 and CDR2: MDHEN, SYDVKM. V was clipped by 5 bases and J by 1 base, with 11 bases between them. This CDR3 has 14 residues. The CDR3 spells CASSTRDFQETQYF. Written as DNA, the CDR3 is TGTGCCAGCAGTACACGGGACTTCCAAGAGACCCAGTACTTC.

In nucleotides, the CDR3 is TGTGCCAGCAGCTTAGAGTTGGTGAACACCGGGGAGCTGTTTTTT. Encoded protein: CASSLELVNTGELFF. V is TRBV11-2 and J is TRBJ2-2; no reliable D call. Germline V lookup: CDR1 SGHAT, CDR2 FQNNGV. This CDR3 is built from 15 residues. Trimming stripped 0 bases from V and 1 base from J, with 6 bases between.

Many counts were recorded for this clonotype. CDR3 DNA sequence: TGTGCCAGCAGTTACTCGGCACTAGCGGGGGTTTCTAGCACAGATACGCAGTATTTT. Protein: CASSYSALAGVSSTDTQYF. The genes are TRBV6-5 and TRBJ2-3; 11 nucleotides agree with TRBD2. This CDR3 is built from 19 residues. Germline CDR1 and CDR2: MNHEY and SVGAGI. With 0 bases clipped from V and 0 bases from J, the junction kept 8 bases outside the gene matches.

DNA for the CDR3: TGTGCCAGCAGCGTAGGGGTTGCTAGTAGTGATGAGCAGTTCTTC. This gives the protein CASSVGVASSDEQFF. The chain carries TRBV9 and TRBJ2-1; D call uncertain. V lost 0 bases, J lost 8 bases, and 15 bases lay in between. The CDR3 runs to 15 residues. Germline V gives CDR1 SGDLS, CDR2 YYNGEE.

The chain joins TRBV20-1 to TRBJ2-2, with a weak D call TRBD1 (6 bases). CDR1 is DFQATT, CDR2 SNEGSKA, per germline (reference sequence). Trimming pared 1 base from V and 1 base from J, leaving 7 bases between. The CDR3 sequence is 14 residues long. The CDR3 region is CSARVTGNTGELFF. CDR3 nucleotide sequence: TGCAGTGCTAGAGTGACAGGGAACACCGGGGAGCTGTTTTTT.

This chain links TRBV20-1 with TRBJ2-7, with TRBD2 matching 14 bases. J lost 0 bases, V lost 0 bases, and 13 bases had no gene match. Germline V gives CDR1 DFQATT, CDR2 SNEGSKA (reference sequence). The CDR3 runs to 20 residues. The CDR3 is CSARDSGLAGGPGGSYEQYF. CDR3 nucleotides: TGCAGTGCTAGAGATTCCGGACTAGCGGGAGGCCCGGGAGGCTCCTACGAGCAGTACTTC.

The V and J genes are TRBV4-2 and TRBJ2-7; D remains ambiguous. Germline V gene lookup returns CDR1 LGHNA and CDR2 YNFKEQ. Trimming removed 0 bases at V and 6 bases at J, with 6 bases between. This CDR3 contains 12 residues. The CDR3 loop reads CASSQDWREQYF. As DNA, the CDR3 is TGTGCCAGCAGCCAAGATTGGCGCGAGCAGTACTTC.

V and J are TRBV20-1 and TRBJ2-3; D ambiguous. CDR1 DFQATT and CDR2 SNEGSKA come from the germline V gene (reference sequence). The germline V and J ends were trimmed by 0 bases and 2 bases, with 12 bases remaining between them. This CDR3 region has 15 residues. The CDR3 region is CSARDPAGPTDTQYF. The DNA of the CDR3 is TGCAGTGCTAGAGATCCCGCAGGTCCCACAGATACGCAGTATTTT.

This clonotype appeared a few times. This sequence joins TRBV7-8 and TRBJ2-1, with 12 nucleotides matching TRBD2. Germline CDR1 and CDR2: SGHVS and FQNEAQ. The CDR3 is 16 residues long. V was pared by 5 bases and J by 12 bases, with 14 bases of the junction left unmatched. CDR3 bases: TGTGCCAGCAGCCCGCTGACTAGCGGGGGCCTCTCAGGGCAGTTCTTC. It encodes CASSPLTSGGLSGQFF. The full variable domain, in which reference TRBV7-8 and TRBJ2-1 provide the parts outside the CDR3, is GAGVSQSPRYKVAKRGQDVALRCDPISGHVSLFWYQQALGQGPEFLTYFQNEAQLDKSGLPSDRFFAERPEGSVSTLKIQRTQQEDSAVYLCASSPLTSGGLSGQFFGPGTRLTVL.

This clonotype was seen a handful of times. The chain has TRBV7-9 and TRBJ1-1; D gene ambiguous. Trimming shortened V by 7 bases and J by 1 base, and 10 bases separated the two germline ends. There are 13 residues in the CDR3. Germline loops: CDR1 SEHNR, CDR2 FQNEAQ (reference sequence). In DNA form, the CDR3 reads TGTGCCAGCACCCAGACCCAGAACACTGAAGCTTTCTTT. Translated: CASTQTQNTEAFF.

The chain links TRBV6-1 to TRBJ2-4, with 7 bases fitting TRBD2. CDR1 is MNHNS and CDR2 is SASEGT in the germline V gene. J was trimmed by 8 bases and V by 10 bases; bases with no gene match: 17. The CDR3 runs to 15 residues. The CDR3 DNA reads as TGTGCCACGGGGAGGGCCTTGGGGGTAGGAGACATTCAGTACTTC. Residues: CATGRALGVGDIQYF.

The chain has TRBV6-2 or TRBV6-3 and TRBJ2-2, with 9 nucleotides matching TRBD1. The CDR3 is 15 residues long. Losses at the gene ends were 7 bases for V and 6 bases for J; bases not matched to a gene: 9. The germline CDR1 and CDR2 sequences are MNHEY and SVGEGT. As DNA, the CDR3 is TGTGCCAGCAAAATTATACAGGGGGCCGCCGGGGAGCTGTTTTTT. Protein sequence: CASKIIQGAAGELFF.

This clonotype was seen a few times. The V gene is TRBV5-1, the J gene TRBJ2-7, with TRBD1 matching 9 bases. Germline CDR1 SGHRS, CDR2 YFSETQ. This CDR3 is built from 14 residues. Trimming removed 3 bases from V and 5 bases from J; junction bases left unmatched: 6. The CDR3 loop is CASSSTTGGHEQYF. CDR3 coding DNA: TGCGCCAGCAGCTCTACGACAGGGGGGCACGAGCAGTACTTC.

Many counts were recorded for this clonotype. The chain's CDR3 is CSATGTSGFF. DNA for the CDR3: TGCAGTGCAACCGGGACTAGCGGGTTCTTC. The chain couples TRBV20-1 to TRBJ2-1; TRBD2 aligns across 11 bases. The CDR3 runs to 10 residues. Germline V gene lookup returns CDR1 DFQATT and CDR2 SNEGSKA (reference sequence). V lost 6 bases to trimming and J lost 15 bases; unmatched junction nucleotides: 4.

This clonotype was detected a few times. This sequence joins TRBV12-3 or TRBV12-4 and TRBJ2-1; D not resolved. Trimming left V 8 bases short and J 0 bases short, with 17 bases between. This CDR3 has 16 amino acids. For the CDR3, the DNA is TGTGCCAGCGTACCGAGGTCTGAGGCCTCCTACAATGAGCAGTTCTTC. Protein: CASVPRSEASYNEQFF.